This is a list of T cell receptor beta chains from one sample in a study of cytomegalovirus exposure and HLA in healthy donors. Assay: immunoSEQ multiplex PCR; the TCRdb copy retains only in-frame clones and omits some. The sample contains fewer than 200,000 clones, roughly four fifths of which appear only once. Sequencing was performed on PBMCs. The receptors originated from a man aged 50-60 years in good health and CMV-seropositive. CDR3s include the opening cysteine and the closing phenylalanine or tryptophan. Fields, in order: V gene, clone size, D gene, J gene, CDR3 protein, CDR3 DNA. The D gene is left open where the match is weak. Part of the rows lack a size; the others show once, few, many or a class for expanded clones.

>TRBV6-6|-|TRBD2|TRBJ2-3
CASSWGGAGSTDTQYF
TGTGCCAGCAGTTGGGGAGGGGCAGGAAGCACAGATACGCAGTATTTT
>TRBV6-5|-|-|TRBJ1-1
CASILGGGTEAFF
-
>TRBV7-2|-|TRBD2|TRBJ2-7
CASSPWTSGTYEQYF
TGTGCCAGCAGCCCGTGGACTAGCGGGACCTACGAGCAGTACTTC
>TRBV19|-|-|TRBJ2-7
CASSTWAGSYEQYF
TGTGCCAGTAGTACGTGGGCCGGATCCTACGAGCAGTACTTC
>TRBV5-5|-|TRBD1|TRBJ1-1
CASSPGGMTEAFF
TGTGCCAGCAGTCCAGGGGGCATGACTGAAGCTTTCTTT
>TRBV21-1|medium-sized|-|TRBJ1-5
CASQKAGTGGWSNQPQHF
TGTGCCAGCCAAAAGGCCGGGACAGGGGGCTGGAGCAATCAGCCCCAGCATTTT
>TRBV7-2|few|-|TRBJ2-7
CASSLLARNSYEQYF
TGTGCCAGCAGCCTGCTGGCTAGAAACTCCTACGAGCAGTACTTC
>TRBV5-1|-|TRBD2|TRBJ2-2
CASSRTSGGAGELFF
TGCGCCAGCAGCAGGACTAGCGGGGGTGCCGGGGAGCTGTTTTTT
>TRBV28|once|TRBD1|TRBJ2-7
CASLTGQWVSEQYF
TGTGCCAGTCTCACGGGACAGTGGGTCTCCGAGCAGTACTTC
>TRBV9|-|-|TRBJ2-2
CASSVVGGTAGELFF
TGTGCCAGCAGCGTAGTCGGGGGAACGGCCGGGGAGCTGTTTTTT
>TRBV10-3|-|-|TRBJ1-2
CAISAQADGYTF
TGTGCCATCAGTGCTCAGGCCGATGGCTACACCTTC
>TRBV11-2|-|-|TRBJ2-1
CASSLLGRSGSYNEQFF
TGTGCCAGCAGCTTATTGGGGAGGTCGGGGTCCTACAATGAGCAGTTCTTC
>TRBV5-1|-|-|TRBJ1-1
CASRLTGDTEAFF
TGCGCCAGCAGACTGACAGGTGACACTGAAGCTTTCTTT
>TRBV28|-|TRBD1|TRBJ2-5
CASSLTGEIKTQYF
TGTGCCAGCAGCCTAACAGGGGAAATAAAGACCCAGTACTTC
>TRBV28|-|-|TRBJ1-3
CASSLRLRSSGNTIYF
TGTGCCAGCAGTCTCAGACTCAGATCCTCTGGAAACACCATATATTTT
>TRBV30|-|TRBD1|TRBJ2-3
CAWSEGTGGADTQYF
TGTGCCTGGAGTGAAGGTACAGGGGGCGCAGATACGCAGTATTTT
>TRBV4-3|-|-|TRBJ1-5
CASSQDWRSSYQPQHF
TGCGCCAGCAGCCAAGATTGGCGGTCTTCTTATCAGCCCCAGCATTTT
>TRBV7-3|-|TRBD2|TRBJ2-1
CASSFLPGLAGDNEQFF
TGTGCCAGCAGCTTTCTACCGGGACTAGCGGGAGACAATGAGCAGTTCTTC
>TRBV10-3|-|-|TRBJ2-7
CAISAREAYEQYF
TGTGCCATCAGTGCCAGGGAAGCCTACGAGCAGTACTTC
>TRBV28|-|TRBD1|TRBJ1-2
CASSPSTGPHSGYTF
TGTGCCAGCAGTCCATCGACAGGGCCGCACTCTGGCTACACCTTC
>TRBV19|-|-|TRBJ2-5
CASSMDRGQETQYF
TGTGCCAGTAGTATGGACCGGGGGCAAGAGACCCAGTACTTC
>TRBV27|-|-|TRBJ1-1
CASSFYRARGKTEAFF
TGTGCCAGCAGTTTTTACAGGGCCAGGGGAAAAACTGAAGCTTTCTTT